The 31 T cell receptor beta chains in this list originate from one sample, sequenced in a study of shared clonotypes between healthy human individuals. Profiled with immunoSEQ multiplex PCR; TCRdb holds only in-frame clones, not every one. The table includes more than 450,000 clones, 79% detected once. The sequencing sample was made of PBMCs. All receptors derive from a middle-aged woman in good health. Some clones in this sample may be carry-over from other donors' samples.

The rearrangement links TRBV7-6 to TRBJ2-7; D perhaps matches TRBD2 (5 bases). Germline loops: CDR1 SGHVS, CDR2 FNYEAQ. V was pared by 2 bases and J by 6 bases, with 8 bases between. The CDR3 is 12 amino acids. The CDR3, as DNA: TGTGCCAGCAGCTTAAGCGAGGGCGAGCAGTACTTC. Its protein is CASSLSEGEQYF. Full variable domain (rest looked up from reference TRBV7-6 and TRBJ2-7): GAGVSQSPRYKVTKRGQDVALRCDPISGHVSLYWYRQALGQGPEFLTYFNYEAQQDKSGLPNDRFSAERPEGSISTLTIQRTEQRDSAMYRCASSLSEGEQYFGPGTRLTVT.

This clone has more than one count but fewer than ten. The CDR3 DNA reads TGTGCCAGCAGCCAAGAGGACAGGCGCCCCGCCTATGGCTACACCTTC. It is translated as CASSQEDRRPAYGYTF. The rearrangement links TRBV4-2 to TRBJ1-2; TRBD1 matches at 7 bases. Germline values: CDR1 LGHNA, CDR2 YNFKEQ. Trimming at V came to 0 bases and at J to 4 bases, leaving 8 bases not matched to a gene. The CDR3 spans 16 residues.

This clone was seen more than once but under ten times. The rearrangement links TRBV4-2 to TRBJ2-1; no firm D call. Germline CDR1 is LGHNA and CDR2 is YNFKEQ. V shed 4 bases and J shed 1 base, with 20 bases lying between them. The CDR3 is 18 residues long. CDR3: CASSPAPGRSSSYNEQFF. DNA for the CDR3: TGTGCCAGCAGCCCAGCCCCCGGGCGATCCTCTTCCTACAATGAGCAGTTCTTC.

V gene TRBV4-2 combines with J gene TRBJ2-7, with D possibly called TRBD1 or TRBD2 (5 bases each). V was shortened by 3 bases and J by 5 bases, with 14 bases between the two germline ends. This CDR3 is built from 14 residues. Germline CDR1 and CDR2: LGHNA and YNFKEQ. The CDR3 sequence: CASSQPGRKDEQYF. For the CDR3, the DNA is TGTGCCAGCAGCCAGCCGGGACGAAAGGACGAGCAGTACTTC.

This clone showed up just a few times. The CDR3 is CASSPTSGSTDTQYF. The CDR3 region has the DNA TGTGCCAGCAGTCCCACTAGCGGGAGCACAGATACGCAGTATTTT. The chain combines TRBV6-4 with TRBJ2-3, with TRBD2 matching over 9 bases. The CDR3 covers 15 residues. From germline, CDR1 is MRHNA and CDR2 SNTAGT. The ends lost 5 bases at V and 0 bases at J; junction bases unmatched: 3.

This clone was found a few times. This chain uses TRBV29-1 with TRBJ1-1; D may be TRBD1 (6 bases). Germline CDR1 and CDR2: SQVTM and ANQGSEA. Trimming left V 6 bases short and J 8 bases short, with 16 bases between. The CDR3 contains 12 residues. The CDR3 loop is CSVEQGKGEAFF. CDR3 sequence (DNA): TGCAGCGTAGAACAGGGAAAAGGGGAAGCTTTCTTT. The variable domain in full, completed from reference TRBV29-1 and TRBJ1-1, reads SAVISQKPSRDICQRGTSLTIQCQVDSQVTMMFWYRQQPGQSLTLIATANQGSEATYESGFVIDKFPISRPNLTFSTLTVSNMSPEDSSIYLCSVEQGKGEAFFGQGTRLTVV.

As regards this clone: The junction shows a germline mismatch at one end, possibly a read error. Other nucleotide sequences from this sample produce the same CDR3. V and J are TRBV7-7 and TRBJ2-5; a possible D gene is TRBD2 (5 bases). Germline CDR1 SSHAT, CDR2 FNYEAQ (reference sequence). The CDR3 has 14 amino acids. CDR3 sequence reads: CASSLGTSSETQYF. CDR3 DNA sequence: TGTGCTAGCAGCCTCGGAACTAGTAGTGAGACCCAGTACTTC.

The chain employs TRBV10-2 and TRBJ2-6; D remains unclear. The germline V gene has CDR1 WSHSY and CDR2 SAAADI. This CDR3 has 15 residues. The V end lost 3 bases, the J end lost 0 bases, and 6 bases lay between the germline ends. The CDR3 DNA follows: TGCGCCAGCAGTGAATTTCTCTCTGGGGCCAACGTCCTGACTTTC. As protein: CASSEFLSGANVLTF.

This clone occurred a few times. The V gene is TRBV6-6, the J gene TRBJ2-7; D gene ambiguous. Per the germline V gene, CDR1 is MNHNY and CDR2 is SVGAGI (reference sequence). CDR3 length: 11 amino acids. The V end was cut by 11 bases, the J end by 3 bases, with 11 bases between. CDR3 coding DNA: TGTGCCGTCCGTGGTAACTACGAGCAGTACTTC. Its translation is CAVRGNYEQYF.

The CDR3 loop reads CASSLTPQAKQYF. In DNA form, the CDR3 reads TGTGCCAGCAGTTTAACCCCACAGGCGAAGCAGTACTTC. V gene TRBV28 combines with J gene TRBJ2-7, with a weak D call TRBD1 (5 bases). The ends were cut back, 2 bases at V and 8 bases at J, with 13 bases in the middle. CDR3 length: 13 amino acids. Germline assignment: CDR1 MDHEN and CDR2 SYDVKM.

In this sample, this clone turned up once. The rearrangement links TRBV10-3 to TRBJ2-2; a weak D match, TRBD1 (7 bases). CDR1 is ENHRY, CDR2 SYGVKD, per germline. The length of the CDR3 is 16 residues. Trimming pared 8 bases from V and 3 bases from J, leaving 19 bases between. The CDR3 here is CAIQSPGQRDTGELFF. The CDR3 region has the DNA TGTGCCATCCAATCCCCGGGACAGCGGGACACCGGGGAGCTGTTTTTT.

Here the CDR3 DNA reads TGTGCCAGCAGTGCTACAGGGCCCTATGGCTACACCTTC. It is translated as CASSATGPYGYTF. The chain employs TRBV2 and TRBJ1-2; D perhaps matches TRBD1 (6 bases). V lost 4 bases to trimming and J lost 4 bases, with 10 bases between them. CDR1 and CDR2 from the germline V gene are SNHLY and FYNNEI. CDR3 length: 13 residues.

The chain links TRBV28 to TRBJ1-1; 7 bases map to TRBD1. CDR1 is MDHEN, CDR2 SYDVKM, per germline. This CDR3 has 13 amino acids. V gave up 6 bases and J gave up 1 base; unmatched junction bases: 2. CDR3 in DNA: TGTGCCAGCAGAGGGACAGCGAACACTGAAGCTTTCTTT. This sequence encodes CASRGTANTEAFF.

The chain couples TRBV11-2 to TRBJ2-3; 8 nucleotides align to TRBD2. Germline CDR1 is SGHAT and CDR2 is FQNNGV. V shed 3 bases, J shed 3 bases, and the junction held 5 bases outside the gene matches. CDR3 length: 15 residues. The CDR3 DNA reads TGTGCCAGCAGCTTGGTTAGCGGGACGACAGATACGCAGTATTTT. It encodes CASSLVSGTTDTQYF. Full variable domain (outside the CDR3, taken from reference TRBV11-2 and TRBJ2-3): EAGVAQSPRYKIIEKRQSVAFWCNPISGHATLYWYQQILGQGPKLLIQFQNNGVVDDSQLPKDRFSAERLKGVDSTLKIQPAKLEDSAVYLCASSLVSGTTDTQYFGPGTRLTVL.

V is TRBV15 and J is TRBJ2-7; D remains ambiguous. V lost 7 bases to trimming and J lost 0 bases, with 13 bases between them. The CDR3 runs 14 residues. Germline CDR1 LNHNV, CDR2 YYDKDF (reference sequence). The DNA for the CDR3 is TGTGCCACCACCCGATCTATAAGCTCCTACGAGCAGTACTTC. Residues: CATTRSISSYEQYF.

The rearrangement links TRBV7-9 to TRBJ2-2; D ambiguous. Germline values: CDR1 SEHNR, CDR2 FQNEAQ (reference sequence). This CDR3 has 15 residues. The V end was cut by 5 bases, the J end by 2 bases, with 12 bases between. CDR3 DNA sequence: TGTGCCAGCAGCCCAGAAGGAGAAAACACCGGGGAGCTGTTTTTT. It translates to CASSPEGENTGELFF. Full variable domain (rest looked up from reference TRBV7-9 and TRBJ2-2): DTGVSQNPRHKITKRGQNVTFRCDPISEHNRLYWYRQTLGQGPEFLTYFQNEAQLEKSRLLSDRFSAERPKGSFSTLEIQRTEQGDSAMYLCASSPEGENTGELFFGEGSRLTVL.

This rearrangement joins TRBV5-4 to TRBJ1-2, with 7 bases fitting TRBD1. This CDR3 is 15 amino acids long. CDR1 is SGHNT, CDR2 YYREEE, per germline (reference sequence). V lost 0 bases to trimming and J lost 2 bases; unmatched junction nucleotides: 4. The CDR3 bases are TGTGCCAGCAGCTTGGAAGGGGGCGGCAACTATGGCTACACCTTC. It translates to CASSLEGGGNYGYTF.

This rearrangement joins TRBV30 to TRBJ2-2; 7 bases are shared with TRBD2. Germline CDR1 is GTSNPN and CDR2 is SVGIG (reference sequence). V lost 4 bases, J lost 6 bases, and 8 bases stayed unmatched. The CDR3 runs to 14 residues. The CDR3 region has the DNA TGTGCCTGGATTGGACTAGGTGGTGCCGGGGAGCTGTTTTTT. Translated: CAWIGLGGAGELFF.

This clone was counted a single time. The chain links TRBV28 to TRBJ2-7; 8 bases match TRBD2. Germline CDR1 is MDHEN and CDR2 is SYDVKM. With 8 bases clipped from V and 11 bases from J, the junction kept 14 bases outside the gene matches. This CDR3 comprises 13 residues. The CDR3 loop is CASLGDVGREKYF. DNA for the CDR3: TGTGCCAGCCTCGGCGACGTCGGGAGGGAAAAGTACTTC.

V usage is TRBV15 and J usage is TRBJ2-7; 8 bases are a match to TRBD2. V shed 0 bases and J 5 bases; nucleotides not matched to a gene: 9. Germline V lookup: CDR1 LNHNV, CDR2 YYDKDF (reference sequence). The CDR3 extends over 16 amino acids. CDR3 DNA sequence: TGTGCCACCAGCAGAGATCAGGGACTAGAAGTGGACGAGCAGTACTTC. This translates into CATSRDQGLEVDEQYF.

This sequence joins TRBV30 and TRBJ1-5; D gene ambiguous. Germline V lookup: CDR1 GTSNPN, CDR2 SVGIG (reference sequence). CDR3 length equals 12 residues. The V end was cut by 8 bases, the J end by 1 base, with 9 bases between. CDR3 DNA: TGTGCCGTCGGAAAGAGCAATCAGCCCCAGCATTTT. It codes for CAVGKSNQPQHF. Full variable domain (missing parts from reference TRBV30 and TRBJ1-5): SQTIHQWPATLVQPVGSPLSLECTVEGTSNPNLYWYRQAAGRGLQLLFYSVGIGQISSEVPQNLSASRPQDRQFILSSKKLLLSDSGFYLCAVGKSNQPQHFGDGTRLSIL.

V and J are TRBV5-1 and TRBJ1-1; TRBD1 matches at 8 bases. The CDR3 length is 14 residues. Germline trimming cut 4 bases from V and 1 base from J; bases unmatched to any gene: 3. Germline loops: CDR1 SGHRS, CDR2 YFSETQ. CDR3 sequence: CASSRDRGNTEAFF. The CDR3, as DNA: TGCGCCAGCAGCCGTGACAGGGGGAACACTGAAGCTTTCTTT. The variable domain in full, with the rest retrieved from reference TRBV5-1 and TRBJ1-1, is KAGVTQTPRYLIKTRGQQVTLSCSPISGHRSVSWYQQTPGQGLQFLFEYFSETQRNKGNFPGRFSGRQFSNSRSEMNVSTLELGDSALYLCASSRDRGNTEAFFGQGTRLTVV.

This chain links TRBV27 with TRBJ2-7; 8 positions match TRBD1. The ends lost 4 bases at V and 6 bases at J; junction bases unmatched: 8. The CDR3 covers 14 residues. The germline CDR1 and CDR2 sequences are MNHEY and SMNVEV (reference sequence). CDR3 coding DNA: TGTGCCAGCAGTTCCTATGGGACAGGAGTCGAGCAGTACTTC. Protein sequence: CASSSYGTGVEQYF.

This clone appeared a few times. This CDR3 is also generated by other DNA sequences in the sample. The chain has TRBV10-3 and TRBJ1-1; no firm D call. The germline V and J ends were trimmed by 0 bases and 2 bases, with 7 bases remaining between them. Germline assignment: CDR1 ENHRY and CDR2 SYGVKD. The CDR3 sequence is 14 residues long. DNA for the CDR3: TGTGCCATCAGTGAGTCGTTAGGAAACACTGAAGCTTTCTTT. It codes for CAISESLGNTEAFF.

The DNA for the CDR3 is TGTGCCTGGAGGCATATGCGGGCCGAGTACCAAGAGACCCAGTACTTC. Its translation: CAWRHMRAEYQETQYF. J is TRBJ2-5 and V is TRBV30, with a tentative D call TRBD2 (5 bases). Germline V CDR1 and CDR2: GTSNPN, SVGIG (reference sequence). The CDR3 loop spans 16 amino acids. Trimming pared 3 bases from V and 0 bases from J, leaving 17 bases between.

The V gene is TRBV7-2, the J gene TRBJ2-2; no clear D gene. V was clipped by 3 bases and J by 0 bases, with 8 bases between them. The germline V gene has CDR1 SGHTA and CDR2 FQGNSA. The CDR3 runs 15 residues. The CDR3 nucleotides read TGTGCCAGCAGCTTTCGGCTAGCGAACACCGGGGAGCTGTTTTTT. It codes for CASSFRLANTGELFF.

Details on this clone: This CDR3 is also generated by other DNA sequences in the sample. The V call is TRBV7-3, the J call TRBJ2-1; 9 nucleotides line up with TRBD2. The CDR3 has 16 residues. Germline trimming cut 3 bases from V and 4 bases from J; bases unmatched to any gene: 7. CDR1 and CDR2 from the germline V gene are SGHTA and FQGTGA. CDR3 DNA: TGTGCCAGCAGCTTCGGTGGGACTAGCAGTTACAATGAGCAGTTCTTC. It encodes CASSFGGTSSYNEQFF.

This chain links TRBV7-2 with TRBJ1-5, with a tentative D call TRBD1 (5 bases). The CDR3 totals 14 residues. Between the trimmed V and J ends, which lost 0 bases and 6 bases, there was a span of 9 bases. Germline V CDR1 and CDR2: SGHTA, FQGNSA. The CDR3 sequence: CASSLAGGGQPQHF. In DNA form, the CDR3 reads TGTGCCAGCAGCTTAGCGGGGGGGGGTCAGCCCCAGCATTTT.

The chain links TRBV27 to TRBJ2-1; D unclear. The CDR3 has 14 amino acids. V dropped 3 bases and J dropped 9 bases, with 15 bases sitting between them. The germline CDR1 and CDR2 sequences are MNHEY and SMNVEV (reference sequence). This chain's CDR3 is CASSFGPDSVEQFF. CDR3 sequence (DNA): TGTGCCAGCAGTTTTGGCCCCGATTCGGTTGAGCAGTTCTTC.

The chain recombines TRBV5-1 with TRBJ2-3, with a tentative D call TRBD1 (5 bases). The ends were cut back, 9 bases at V and 3 bases at J, with 17 bases in the middle. Germline loops: CDR1 SGHRS, CDR2 YFSETQ. The CDR3 sequence is 14 residues long. CDR3 loop: CATTMGLTTDTQYF. The CDR3 DNA reads as TGCGCCACCACCATGGGGCTAACAACAGATACGCAGTATTTT.

The V and J genes are TRBV5-8 and TRBJ2-7; a weak D match, TRBD1 (6 bases). CDR3 length: 14 amino acids. CDR1 and CDR2 from the germline V gene are SGHTS and YDEGEE. The V end lost 4 bases, the J end lost 1 base, and 12 bases lay between the germline ends. As DNA, the CDR3 is TGTGCCAGCAGCGAGCCAGGGGCTTCCTACGAGCAGTACTTC. Translated: CASSEPGASYEQYF.